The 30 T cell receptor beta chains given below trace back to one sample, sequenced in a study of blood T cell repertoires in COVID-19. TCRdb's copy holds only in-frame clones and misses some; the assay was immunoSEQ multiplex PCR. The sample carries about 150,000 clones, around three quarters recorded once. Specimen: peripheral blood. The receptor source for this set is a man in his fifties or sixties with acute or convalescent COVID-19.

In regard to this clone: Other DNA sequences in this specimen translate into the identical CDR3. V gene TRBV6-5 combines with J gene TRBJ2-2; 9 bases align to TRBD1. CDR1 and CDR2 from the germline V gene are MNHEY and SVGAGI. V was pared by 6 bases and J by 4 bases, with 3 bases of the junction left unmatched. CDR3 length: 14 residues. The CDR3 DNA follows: TGTGCCAGCAGCCGGACAGGGGTCACCGGGGAGCTGTTTTTT. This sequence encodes CASSRTGVTGELFF.

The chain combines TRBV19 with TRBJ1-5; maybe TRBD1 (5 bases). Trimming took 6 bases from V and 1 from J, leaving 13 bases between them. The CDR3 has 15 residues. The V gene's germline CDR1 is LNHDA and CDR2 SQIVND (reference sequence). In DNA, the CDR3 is TGTGCCAGTAGCGCCCAGGGAACGAGCAATCAGCCCCAGCATTTT. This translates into CASSAQGTSNQPQHF.

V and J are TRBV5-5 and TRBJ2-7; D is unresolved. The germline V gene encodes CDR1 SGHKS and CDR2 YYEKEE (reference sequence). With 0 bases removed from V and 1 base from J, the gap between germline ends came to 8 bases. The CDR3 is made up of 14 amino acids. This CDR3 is CASSLVWQSYEQYV. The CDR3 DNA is TGTGCCAGCAGCTTGGTCTGGCAATCCTACGAGCAGTACGTC.

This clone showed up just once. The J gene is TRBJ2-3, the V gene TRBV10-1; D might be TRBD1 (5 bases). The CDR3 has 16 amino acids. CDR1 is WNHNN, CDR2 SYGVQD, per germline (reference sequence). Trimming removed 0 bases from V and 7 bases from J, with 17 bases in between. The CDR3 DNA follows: TGCGCCAGCAGTGAGTCGAGACAGCTCTACCGAAATACGCAGTATTTT. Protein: CASSESRQLYRNTQYF.

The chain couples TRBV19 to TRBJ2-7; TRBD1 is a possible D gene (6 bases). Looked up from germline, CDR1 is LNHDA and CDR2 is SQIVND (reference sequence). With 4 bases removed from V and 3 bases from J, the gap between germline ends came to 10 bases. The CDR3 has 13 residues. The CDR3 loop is CASSSTGNYEQYF. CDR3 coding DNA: TGTGCCAGTAGTAGTACAGGGAACTACGAGCAGTACTTC.

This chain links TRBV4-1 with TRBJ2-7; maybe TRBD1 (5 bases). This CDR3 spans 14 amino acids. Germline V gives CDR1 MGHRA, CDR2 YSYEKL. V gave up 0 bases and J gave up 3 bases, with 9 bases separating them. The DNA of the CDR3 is TGCGCCAGCAGCCAAGAGGCAGGGTACTACGAGCAGTACGTC. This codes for CASSQEAGYYEQYV.

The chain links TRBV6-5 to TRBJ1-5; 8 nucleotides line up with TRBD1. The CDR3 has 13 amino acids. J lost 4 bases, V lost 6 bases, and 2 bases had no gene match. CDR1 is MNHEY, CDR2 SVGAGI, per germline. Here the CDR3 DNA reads TGTGCCAGCAGCTGGACAGGGAATCAGCCCCAGCATTTT. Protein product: CASSWTGNQPQHF.

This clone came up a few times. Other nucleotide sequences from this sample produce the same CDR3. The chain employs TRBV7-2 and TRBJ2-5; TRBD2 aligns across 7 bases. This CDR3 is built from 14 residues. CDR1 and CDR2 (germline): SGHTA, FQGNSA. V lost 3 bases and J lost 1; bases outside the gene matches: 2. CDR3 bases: TGTGCCAGCAGCTTCGAGCGGGGCCAAGAGACCCAGTACTTC. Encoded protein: CASSFERGQETQYF.

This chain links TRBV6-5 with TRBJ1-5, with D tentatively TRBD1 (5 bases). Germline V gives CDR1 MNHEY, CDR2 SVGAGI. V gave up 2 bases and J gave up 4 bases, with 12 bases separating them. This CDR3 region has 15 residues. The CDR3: CASSYRRGRNQPQHF. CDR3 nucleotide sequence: TGTGCCAGCAGTTACCGGAGGGGTAGGAATCAGCCCCAGCATTTT.

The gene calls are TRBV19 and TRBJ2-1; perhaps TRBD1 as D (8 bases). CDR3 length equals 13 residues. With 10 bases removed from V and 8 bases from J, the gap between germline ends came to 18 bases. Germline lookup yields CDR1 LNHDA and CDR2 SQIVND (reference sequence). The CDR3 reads CAIADRAGDEQFF. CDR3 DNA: TGTGCCATCGCGGACAGGGCGGGAGATGAGCAGTTCTTC.

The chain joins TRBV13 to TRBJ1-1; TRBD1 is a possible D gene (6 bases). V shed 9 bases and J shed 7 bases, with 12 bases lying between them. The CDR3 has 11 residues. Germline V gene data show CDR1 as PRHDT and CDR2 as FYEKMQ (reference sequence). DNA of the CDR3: TGTGCCAGTGTTGGGGGCGTTGAAGCTTTCTTT. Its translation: CASVGGVEAFF.

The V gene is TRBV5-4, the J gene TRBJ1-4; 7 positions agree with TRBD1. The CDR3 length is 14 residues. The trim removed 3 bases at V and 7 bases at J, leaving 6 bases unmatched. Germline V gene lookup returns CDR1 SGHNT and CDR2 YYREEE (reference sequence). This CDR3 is CASSSTGNTEKLFF. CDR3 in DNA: TGTGCCAGCAGCTCGACAGGGAATACTGAAAAACTGTTTTTT.

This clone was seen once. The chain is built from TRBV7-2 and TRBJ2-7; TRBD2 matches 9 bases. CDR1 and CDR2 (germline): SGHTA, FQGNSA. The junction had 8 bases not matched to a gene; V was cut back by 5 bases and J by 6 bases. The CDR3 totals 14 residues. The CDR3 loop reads CASSPGLASGEQYV. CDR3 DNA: TGTGCCAGCAGCCCGGGACTAGCTTCCGGCGAGCAGTACGTC.

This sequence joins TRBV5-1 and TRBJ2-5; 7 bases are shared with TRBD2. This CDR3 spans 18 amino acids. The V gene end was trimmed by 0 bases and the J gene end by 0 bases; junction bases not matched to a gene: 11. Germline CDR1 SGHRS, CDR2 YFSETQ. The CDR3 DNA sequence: TGCGCCAGCAGCTTGGGCCTAGCGGCGGGATCGTACCAAGAGACCCAGTACTTC. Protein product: CASSLGLAAGSYQETQYF. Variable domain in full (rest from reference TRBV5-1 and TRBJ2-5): KAGVTQTPRYLIKTRGQQVTLSCSPISGHRSVSWYQQTPGQGLQFLFEYFSETQRNKGNFPGRFSGRQFSNSRSEMNVSTLELGDSALYLCASSLGLAAGSYQETQYFGPGTRLLVL.

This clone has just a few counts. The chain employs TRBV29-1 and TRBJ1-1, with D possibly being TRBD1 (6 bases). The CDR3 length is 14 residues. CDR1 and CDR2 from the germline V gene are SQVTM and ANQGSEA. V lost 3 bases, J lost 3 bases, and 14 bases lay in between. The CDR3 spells CSVEENREYTEAFF. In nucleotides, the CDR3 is TGCAGCGTTGAGGAGAACAGGGAATACACTGAAGCTTTCTTT.

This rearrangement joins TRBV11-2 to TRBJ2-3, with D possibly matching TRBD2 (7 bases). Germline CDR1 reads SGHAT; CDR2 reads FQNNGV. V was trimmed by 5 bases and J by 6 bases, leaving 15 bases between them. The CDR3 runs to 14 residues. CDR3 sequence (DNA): TGTGCCAGCAGCCCAGGGGTGGGAGGGGATACGCAGTATTTT. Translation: CASSPGVGGDTQYF.

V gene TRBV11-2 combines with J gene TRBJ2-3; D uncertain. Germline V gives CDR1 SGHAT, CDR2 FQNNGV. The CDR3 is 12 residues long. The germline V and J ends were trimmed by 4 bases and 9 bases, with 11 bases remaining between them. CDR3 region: CASSSTAVTQYF. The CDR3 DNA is TGTGCCAGCAGCTCTACAGCAGTAACGCAGTATTTT.

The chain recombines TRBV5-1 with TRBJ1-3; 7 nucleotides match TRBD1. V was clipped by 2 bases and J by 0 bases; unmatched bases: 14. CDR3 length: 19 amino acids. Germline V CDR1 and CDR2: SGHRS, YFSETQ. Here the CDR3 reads CASSFLPQSTGVSGNTIYF. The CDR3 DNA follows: TGCGCCAGCAGCTTTCTGCCGCAATCAACAGGGGTCTCTGGAAACACCATATATTTT.

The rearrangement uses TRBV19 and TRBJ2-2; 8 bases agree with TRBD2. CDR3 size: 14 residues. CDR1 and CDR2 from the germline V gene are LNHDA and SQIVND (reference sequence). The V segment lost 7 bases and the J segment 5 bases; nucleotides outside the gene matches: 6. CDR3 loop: CASKPGGPTGELFF. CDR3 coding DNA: TGTGCCAGTAAACCGGGGGGGCCAACCGGGGAGCTGTTTTTT.

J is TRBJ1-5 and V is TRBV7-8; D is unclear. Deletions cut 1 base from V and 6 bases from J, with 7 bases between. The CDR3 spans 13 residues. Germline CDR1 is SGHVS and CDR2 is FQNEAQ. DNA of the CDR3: TGTGCCAGCAGCTTAGGAGCGGGTCAGCCCCAGCATTTT. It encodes CASSLGAGQPQHF.

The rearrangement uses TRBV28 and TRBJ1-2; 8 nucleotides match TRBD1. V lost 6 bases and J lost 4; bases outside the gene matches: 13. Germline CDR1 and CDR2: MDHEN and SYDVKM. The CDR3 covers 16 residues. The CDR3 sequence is CASSHNDRGPLYGYTF. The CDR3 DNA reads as TGTGCCAGCAGCCATAATGACAGGGGACCACTCTATGGCTACACCTTC.

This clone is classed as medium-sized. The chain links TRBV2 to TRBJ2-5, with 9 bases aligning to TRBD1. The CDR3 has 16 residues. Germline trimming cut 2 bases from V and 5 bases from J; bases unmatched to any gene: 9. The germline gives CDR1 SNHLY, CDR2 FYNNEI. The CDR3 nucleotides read TGTGCCAGCAGTGAACCCCTCGGGACAGGGACGGAGACCCAGTACTTC. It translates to CASSEPLGTGTETQYF.

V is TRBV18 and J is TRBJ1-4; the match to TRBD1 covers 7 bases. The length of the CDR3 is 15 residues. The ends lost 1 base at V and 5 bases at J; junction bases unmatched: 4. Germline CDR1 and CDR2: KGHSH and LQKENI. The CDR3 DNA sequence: TGTGCCAGCTCACCACTGACAGGGCCCAATGAAAAACTGTTTTTT. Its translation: CASSPLTGPNEKLFF. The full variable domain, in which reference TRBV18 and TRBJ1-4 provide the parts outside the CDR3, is NAGVMQNPRHLVRRRGQEARLRCSPMKGHSHVYWYRQLPEEGLKFMVYLQKENIIDESGMPKERFSAEFPKEGPSILRIQQVVRGDSAAYFCASSPLTGPNEKLFFGSGTQLSVL.

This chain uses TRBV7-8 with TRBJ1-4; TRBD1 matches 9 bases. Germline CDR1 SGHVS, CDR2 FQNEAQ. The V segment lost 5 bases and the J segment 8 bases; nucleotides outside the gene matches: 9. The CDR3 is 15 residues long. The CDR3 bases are TGTGCCAGCAGCCGAGACAGGGGGGATGGGGAAAAACTGTTTTTT. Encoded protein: CASSRDRGDGEKLFF.

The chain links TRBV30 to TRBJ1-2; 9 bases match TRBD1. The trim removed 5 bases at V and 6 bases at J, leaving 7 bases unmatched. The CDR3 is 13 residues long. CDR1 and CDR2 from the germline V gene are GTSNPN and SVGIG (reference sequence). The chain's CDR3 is CAWSRDRVDGYTF. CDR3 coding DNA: TGTGCCTGGTCCCGGGACAGGGTTGATGGCTACACCTTC.

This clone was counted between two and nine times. This CDR3 is CASSEPSRGEQFF. As DNA, the CDR3 is TGTGCCAGCAGTGAACCCTCCCGGGGTGAGCAGTTCTTC. The rearrangement links TRBV6-1 to TRBJ2-1, with a tentative D call TRBD2 (5 bases). From germline, CDR1 is MNHNS and CDR2 SASEGT. Trimming stripped 2 bases from V and 9 bases from J, with 11 bases between. The CDR3 runs 13 residues.

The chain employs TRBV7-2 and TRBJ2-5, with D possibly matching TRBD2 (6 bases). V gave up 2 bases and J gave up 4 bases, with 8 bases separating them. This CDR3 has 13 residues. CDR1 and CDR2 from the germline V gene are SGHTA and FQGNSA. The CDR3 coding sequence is TGTGCCAGCAGCTTATACGGGGGAGAGACCCAGTACTTC. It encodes CASSLYGGETQYF.

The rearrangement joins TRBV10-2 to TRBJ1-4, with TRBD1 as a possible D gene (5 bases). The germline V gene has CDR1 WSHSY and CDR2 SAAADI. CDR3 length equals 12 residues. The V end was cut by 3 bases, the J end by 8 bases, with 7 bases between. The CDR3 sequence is CASSDPGEKLFF. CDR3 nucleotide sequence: TGCGCCAGCAGTGATCCAGGGGAAAAACTGTTTTTT.

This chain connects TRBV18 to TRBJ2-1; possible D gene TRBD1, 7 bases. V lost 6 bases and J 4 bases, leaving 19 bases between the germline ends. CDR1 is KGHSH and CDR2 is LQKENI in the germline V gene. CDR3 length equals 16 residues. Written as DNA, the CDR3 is TGTGCCAGCTCGCGCTACGGGCAGGGGGGTTACAATGAGCAGTTCTTC. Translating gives CASSRYGQGGYNEQFF.

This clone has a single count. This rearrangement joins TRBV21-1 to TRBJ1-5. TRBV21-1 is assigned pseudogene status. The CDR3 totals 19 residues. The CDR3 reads CASSTPLPVRVFGNQPQHF. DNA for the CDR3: TGTGCCAGCAGCACACCCCTGCCGGTGAGGGTTTTCGGCAATCAGCCCCAGCATTTT.